The table lists the clone carrying this T cell receptor beta chain with a few counts. Antigen specificity is unknown. Germline lookup yields CDR1 SGHNT and CDR2 YYREEE (reference sequence). The V segment lost 2 bases and the J segment 7 bases; nucleotides outside the gene matches: 1. The CDR3 loop spans 12 amino acids. This sample stems from a study of cytomegalovirus exposure and HLA in healthy donors. Study-wide points: When analyzed later, a missense DCLRE1C variant was found to be linked to TCR beta V- and J-gene trimming. Some V segments, TRBV6-2 and TRBV6-3 among them, were indistinguishable and were therefore excluded.

With 60 Vbeta and 13 Jbeta primers, the PCR was carried out. The table came from immunoSEQ multiplex PCR; TCRdb's copy has only in-frame clones and leaves some out. In the table there are 150,000 to 200,000 clones, approximately 76% of which are singletons. V gene TRBV5-4 combines with J gene TRBJ1-1; the match to TRBD1 covers 8 bases. The TCR originated in a female donor in good health and CMV-seronegative. What was sequenced was PBMCs. The CDR3 nucleotides are TGTGCCAGCAGCTTCGGGACAGGTGAAGCTTTCTTT. Translation gives CASSFGTGEAFF.